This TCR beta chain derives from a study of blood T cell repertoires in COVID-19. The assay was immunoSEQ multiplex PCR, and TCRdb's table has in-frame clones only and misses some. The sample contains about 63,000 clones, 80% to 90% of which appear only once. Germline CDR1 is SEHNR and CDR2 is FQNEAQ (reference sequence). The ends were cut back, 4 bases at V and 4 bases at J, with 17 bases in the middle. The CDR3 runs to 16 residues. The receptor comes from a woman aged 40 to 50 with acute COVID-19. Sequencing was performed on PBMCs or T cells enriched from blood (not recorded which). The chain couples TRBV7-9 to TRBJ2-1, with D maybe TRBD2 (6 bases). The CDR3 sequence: CASSSRAVGGYNEQFF. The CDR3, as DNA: TGTGCCAGCAGCTCTAGAGCAGTCGGGGGATACAATGAGCAGTTCTTC.